The next 8 T cell receptor beta chains were all read from a single sample in a study of post-analysis software for immune sequencing data. Study-wide points: When patients were compared with controls, five TRBV segments were more frequent, TRBV5-6, TRBV5-1 and TRBV20-1 among them.

Prepared TCR beta cDNA libraries contained unique molecular identifiers. TCRdb redid the calling of the PCR reads with MiXCR, one entry per CDR3 protein. The top ten hold 4.9% of the sample, which has around 770,000 distinct CDR3 sequences, about 45% seen once. These TCRs are of unknown antigen specificity. The sample comprised blood. These receptors all come from a girl aged 5 to 17 with multiple sclerosis.

The rearrangement links TRBV6-2 or TRBV6-3 to TRBJ2-2; D is perhaps TRBD1 (6 bases). The CDR3 runs to 13 residues. Germline V gene sequence: CDR1 MNHEY, CDR2 SVGEGT. V was cut by 4 bases and J by 5 bases, with 8 bases left in between. The CDR3 loop is CASSFQGTGELFF. DNA for the CDR3: TGTGCCAGCAGTTTTCAGGGGACCGGGGAGCTGTTTTTT.

The chain couples TRBV6-1 to TRBJ2-4; the match to TRBD1 covers 8 bases. The J call could be wrong; TRBJ2-7 is a better fit for the DNA end. CDR1 and CDR2 (germline): MNHNS, SASEGT. The CDR3 totals 13 residues. CDR3 nucleotide sequence: TGTGCCAGCAGTCAAACAGGGGGTGGCGAGCAGTACTTC. It is translated as CASSQTGGGEQYF.

The chain is built from TRBV7-8 and TRBJ2-5, with 7 bases matching TRBD2. With V trimmed by 1 base and J by 5 bases, 10 bases remained unmatched. Germline-derived CDR1 and CDR2 are SGHVS and FQNEAQ. The CDR3 consists of 16 residues. The CDR3: CASSLVAVAGRETQYF. The CDR3 bases are TGTGCCAGCAGCTTAGTTGCGGTAGCGGGCAGGGAGACCCAGTACTTC.

The chain carries TRBV7-2 and TRBJ2-7; D not certain. CDR3 length: 15 residues. Trimming pared 3 bases from V and 2 bases from J, leaving 14 bases between. Per the germline V gene, CDR1 is SGHTA and CDR2 is FQGNSA. The CDR3 nucleotides are TGTGCCAGCAGCTTTGAACTCAATGGGGCCTACGAGCAGTACTTC. Translated: CASSFELNGAYEQYF.

The V call is TRBV7-9, the J call TRBJ2-3, with TRBD1 identical over 8 bases. The CDR3 totals 15 residues. The junction had 4 bases not matched to a gene; V was cut back by 3 bases and J by 2 bases. CDR1 SEHNR and CDR2 FQNEAQ come from the germline V gene (reference sequence). The CDR3 loop is CASSFGQGVTDTQYF. CDR3 coding DNA: TGTGCCAGCAGCTTCGGACAGGGAGTCACAGATACGCAGTATTTT. Based on the CDR3 plus reference TRBV7-9 and TRBJ2-3, the full variable domain is DTGVSQNPRHKITKRGQNVTFRCDPISEHNRLYWYRQTLGQGPEFLTYFQNEAQLEKSRLLSDRFSAERPKGSFSTLEIQRTEQGDSAMYLCASSFGQGVTDTQYFGPGTRLTVL.

This rearrangement joins TRBV7-6 to TRBJ2-3; D is possibly TRBD2 (7 bases). Trimming took 4 bases from V and 6 from J, leaving 20 bases between them. This CDR3 is built from 16 residues. The germline V gene has CDR1 SGHVS and CDR2 FNYEAQ. CDR3 sequence (DNA): TGTGCCAGCAGCTCAGGGGTTCAGGGAGGGTTCGATACGCAGTATTTT. Translated, it gives CASSSGVQGGFDTQYF.

The rearrangement uses TRBV6-4 and TRBJ1-5; D not resolved. There are 13 residues in the CDR3. V shed 5 bases and J shed 0 bases, with 5 bases lying between them. The germline gives CDR1 MRHNA, CDR2 SNTAGT. The CDR3 loop reads CASSSDSNQPQHF. As DNA, the CDR3 is TGTGCCAGCAGTTCTGATAGCAATCAGCCCCAGCATTTT.

V usage is TRBV4-1 and J usage is TRBJ1-2; a possible D gene is TRBD1 (6 bases). Germline loops: CDR1 MGHRA, CDR2 YSYEKL. The CDR3 extends over 18 amino acids. The V end was cut by 0 bases, the J end by 6 bases, with 23 bases between. The CDR3 is CASSQDQFDIQGSDGYTF. CDR3 nucleotide sequence: TGCGCCAGCAGCCAAGATCAATTCGACATACAGGGCTCGGATGGCTACACCTTC.